This T cell receptor (beta chain) was documented in a study of blood T cell repertoires in COVID-19. Original processing notes: The authors estimated nucleated cell counts from reference gene primer amplification. Profiled with immunoSEQ multiplex PCR; TCRdb holds only in-frame clones, not every one. V and J calls and clone size are copied from that table; D and trimming were computed from the DNA. The table has 230,000 or so clones, roughly 80% seen once; the top ten hold 15% to 20%. Sequencing was done on a sample of peripheral blood. This TCR came from a man aged 30-40 years with active or convalescent COVID-19.

The CDR3 region is CATSERGQFGYTF. The CDR3 DNA sequence: TGTGCCACCAGTGAACGAGGACAGTTTGGCTACACCTTC. The genes are TRBV24-1 and TRBJ1-2; TRBD1 is a possible D gene (6 bases). The CDR3 loop spans 13 amino acids. CDR1 is KGHDR, CDR2 SFDVKD, per germline. The V end was cut by 4 bases, the J end by 7 bases, with 12 bases between.